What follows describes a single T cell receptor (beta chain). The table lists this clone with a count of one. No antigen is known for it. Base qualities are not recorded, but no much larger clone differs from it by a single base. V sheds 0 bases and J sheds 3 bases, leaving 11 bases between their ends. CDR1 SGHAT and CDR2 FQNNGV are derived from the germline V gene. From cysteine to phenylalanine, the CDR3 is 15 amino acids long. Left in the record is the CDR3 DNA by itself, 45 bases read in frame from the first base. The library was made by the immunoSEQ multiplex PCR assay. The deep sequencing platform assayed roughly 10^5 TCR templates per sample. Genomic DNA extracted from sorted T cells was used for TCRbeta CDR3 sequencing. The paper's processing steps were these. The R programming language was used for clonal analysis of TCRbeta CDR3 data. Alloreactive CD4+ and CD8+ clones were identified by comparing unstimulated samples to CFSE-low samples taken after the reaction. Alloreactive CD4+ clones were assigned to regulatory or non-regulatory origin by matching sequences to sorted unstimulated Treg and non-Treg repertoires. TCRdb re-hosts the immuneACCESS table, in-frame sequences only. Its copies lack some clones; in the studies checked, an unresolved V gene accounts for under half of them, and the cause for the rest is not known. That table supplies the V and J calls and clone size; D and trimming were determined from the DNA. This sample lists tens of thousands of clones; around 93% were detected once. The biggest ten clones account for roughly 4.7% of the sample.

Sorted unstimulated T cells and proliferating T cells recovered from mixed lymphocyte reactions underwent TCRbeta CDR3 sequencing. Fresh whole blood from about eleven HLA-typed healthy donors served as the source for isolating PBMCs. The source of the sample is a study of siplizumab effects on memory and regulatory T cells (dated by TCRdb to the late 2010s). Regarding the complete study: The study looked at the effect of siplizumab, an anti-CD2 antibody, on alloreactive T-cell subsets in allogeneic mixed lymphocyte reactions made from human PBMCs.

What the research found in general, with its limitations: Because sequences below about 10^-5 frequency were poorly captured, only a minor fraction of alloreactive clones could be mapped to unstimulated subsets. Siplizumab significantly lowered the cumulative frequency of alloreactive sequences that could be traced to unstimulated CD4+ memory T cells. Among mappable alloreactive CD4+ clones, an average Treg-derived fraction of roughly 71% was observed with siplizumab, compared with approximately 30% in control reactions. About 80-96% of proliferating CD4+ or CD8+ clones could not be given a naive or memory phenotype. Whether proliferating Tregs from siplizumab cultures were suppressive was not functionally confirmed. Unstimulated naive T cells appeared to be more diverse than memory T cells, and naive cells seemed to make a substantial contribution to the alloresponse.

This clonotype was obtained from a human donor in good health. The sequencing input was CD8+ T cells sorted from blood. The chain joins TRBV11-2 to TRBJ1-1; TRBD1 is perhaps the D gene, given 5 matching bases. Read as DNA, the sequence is TGTGCCAGCAGCTTAGAGTTTGCGGGGGACACTGAAGCTTTCTTT. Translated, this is CASSLEFAGDTEAFF.